The rows below give T cell receptor beta chains drawn from one sample of a study of blood T cell repertoires in COVID-19. Profiled with immunoSEQ multiplex PCR; TCRdb holds only in-frame clones, not every one. Of 200,000 to 250,000 clones in the sample, 65% to 85% were seen once. The sequencing sample was made of PBMCs or T cells enriched from blood (not recorded which). These receptors originate from a woman aged 60-75 years who had recovered from COVID-19. The CDR3 runs from the conserved cysteine through the conserved F or W. D genes are given only for firm matches. Clone size appears in some rows only: once, few, many, or a class for an expanded clone.

D gene: NA; clone size: NA; CDR3 length: 13; V gene: TRBV12-3/TRBV12-4; J gene: TRBJ1-2; CDR3 protein: CASSPGVGYGYTF; CDR3 DNA: TGTGCCAGCAGCCCAGGGGTGGGCTATGGCTACACCTTC
D gene: NA; clone size: NA; CDR3 length: 14; V gene: TRBV7-2; J gene: TRBJ1-2; CDR3 protein: CASSLSPGVYGYTF; CDR3 DNA: TGTGCCAGCAGCTTATCGCCAGGGGTATATGGCTACACCTTC
D gene: NA; clone size: NA; CDR3 length: 13; V gene: TRBV2; J gene: TRBJ1-1; CDR3 protein: CASRSTGMTEAFF; CDR3 DNA: TGTGCCAGCAGATCCACAGGGATGACTGAAGCTTTCTTT
D gene: TRBD1; clone size: NA; CDR3 length: 16; V gene: TRBV11-2; J gene: TRBJ2-3; CDR3 protein: CASSYRRTGGTDTQYF; CDR3 DNA: TGTGCCAGCAGCTACCGCCGGACAGGGGGAACAGATACGCAGTATTTT
D gene: TRBD2; clone size: NA; CDR3 length: 16; V gene: TRBV7-9; J gene: TRBJ2-1; CDR3 protein: CASSKGGHSSYNEQFF; CDR3 DNA: TGTGCCAGCAGTAAGGGAGGGCATAGCTCCTACAATGAGCAGTTCTTC
D gene: TRBD1; clone size: few; CDR3 length: 14; V gene: TRBV2; J gene: TRBJ1-1; CDR3 protein: CASRLGQGYTEAFF; CDR3 DNA: TGTGCCAGCAGGTTGGGACAGGGGTACACTGAAGCTTTCTTT
D gene: TRBD1; clone size: few; CDR3 length: 15; V gene: TRBV18; J gene: TRBJ1-1; CDR3 protein: CASSPPTGASTEAFF; CDR3 DNA: TGTGCCAGCTCACCACCCACAGGGGCCTCCACTGAAGCTTTCTTT
D gene: NA; clone size: NA; CDR3 length: 15; V gene: TRBV4-1; J gene: TRBJ1-3; CDR3 protein: CASSQWGASGNTIYF; CDR3 DNA: TGCGCCAGCAGCCAGTGGGGCGCCTCTGGAAACACCATATATTTT
D gene: TRBD1; clone size: NA; CDR3 length: 17; V gene: TRBV7-6; J gene: TRBJ1-3; CDR3 protein: CASSLVTGSPSGNTIYF; CDR3 DNA: TGTGCCAGCAGCTTAGTGACAGGGTCCCCTTCTGGAAACACCATATATTTT
D gene: NA; clone size: NA; CDR3 length: 15; V gene: TRBV3-1/TRBV3-2; J gene: TRBJ1-4; CDR3 protein: CASSPQVTTNEKLFF; CDR3 DNA: TGTGCCAGCAGCCCTCAGGTGACAACTAATGAAAAACTGTTTTTT
D gene: NA; clone size: NA; CDR3 length: 16; V gene: TRBV6-5; J gene: TRBJ1-5; CDR3 protein: CASSYGGGHSNQPQHF; CDR3 DNA: TGTGCCAGCAGTTACGGGGGGGGCCATAGCAATCAGCCCCAGCATTTT